Below are 32 T cell receptor beta chains sequenced from a single sample in a study of cytomegalovirus exposure and HLA in healthy donors. The PCR made use of 60 Vbeta and 13 Jbeta primers. Some clones are missing from TCRdb's copy, which holds only in-frame ones; the method was immunoSEQ multiplex PCR. The repertoire consists of 90,000 to 120,000 clones, with 76% occurring once and the leading ten covering roughly 2.3%. The sequenced sample consisted of PBMCs. Every receptor here comes from a man between 18 and 35 years old in good health and CMV-seronegative.

The chain carries TRBV27 and TRBJ1-1; 8 bases map to TRBD1. Germline values: CDR1 MNHEY, CDR2 SMNVEV (reference sequence). J lost 1 base, V lost 6 bases, and 4 bases had no gene match. This CDR3 has 14 amino acids. CDR3 protein: CASSFGQGNTEAFF. CDR3 bases: TGTGCCAGCAGCTTCGGACAGGGGAACACTGAAGCTTTCTTT.

The chain combines TRBV6-6 with TRBJ2-5, with a weak D call TRBD2 (6 bases). Germline lookup yields CDR1 MNHNY and CDR2 SVGAGI (reference sequence). V lost 5 bases to trimming and J lost 5 bases, with 15 bases between them. This CDR3 comprises 14 residues. The CDR3 reads CASSTGSAGETQYF. In nucleotides, the CDR3 is TGTGCCAGCAGTACGGGGTCGGCGGGGGAGACCCAGTACTTC.

J is TRBJ2-7 and V is TRBV9; D uncertain. CDR3 length equals 11 residues. Deletions cut 3 bases from V and 3 bases from J, with 4 bases between. CDR1 SGDLS and CDR2 YYNGEE come from the germline V gene. The CDR3 bases are TGTGCCAGCAGCGCAGGCTACGAGCAGTACTTC. Translating it yields CASSAGYEQYF.

J is TRBJ1-1 and V is TRBV5-4; TRBD1 matches 9 bases. This CDR3 comprises 13 residues. CDR1 and CDR2 (germline): SGHNT, YYREEE (reference sequence). The V gene end was trimmed by 6 bases and the J gene end by 6 bases; junction bases not matched to a gene: 6. CDR3: CASTGQGSSEAFF. As DNA, the CDR3 is TGTGCCAGCACCGGACAGGGGTCATCTGAAGCTTTCTTT. The entire variable domain, with the rest obtained from reference TRBV5-4 and TRBJ1-1, is as follows: ETGVTQSPTHLIKTRGQQVTLRCSSQSGHNTVSWYQQALGQGPQFIFQYYREEENGRGNFPPRFSGLQFPNYSSELNVNALELDDSALYLCASTGQGSSEAFFGQGTRLTVV.

Comments on this clone: Germline is not matched at one junction end, which may reflect a read error. The chain carries TRBV5-1 and TRBJ1-1, with 7 bases fitting TRBD1. The CDR3 consists of 17 residues. CDR1 is SGHRS, CDR2 YFSETQ, per germline. The CDR3 sequence is CASSFVPTGDSNAEAFF. CDR3 DNA: TGCGCCAGCAGCTTTGTACCCACAGGGGACTCGAACGCTGAAGCTTTCTTT.

This clone was counted only a few times. The chain employs TRBV6-6 and TRBJ2-7, with TRBD1 matching over 10 bases. Per germline, CDR1 MNHNY and CDR2 SVGAGI (reference sequence). There are 13 residues in the CDR3. Trimming removed 6 bases from V and 4 bases from J; junction bases left unmatched: 3. In DNA form, the CDR3 reads TGTGCCAGCAGAGGACAGGGGGGGTACGAGCAGTACTTC. Residues: CASRGQGGYEQYF.

This chain links TRBV5-1 with TRBJ2-3, with 8 positions matching TRBD2. CDR1 and CDR2 from the germline V gene are SGHRS and YFSETQ. The CDR3 runs to 16 residues. Losses at the gene ends were 0 bases for V and 4 bases for J; bases not matched to a gene: 7. The CDR3 loop reads CASSLGTSPSADTQYF. As DNA, the CDR3 is TGCGCCAGCAGCTTGGGGACTAGCCCCAGCGCAGATACGCAGTATTTT.

The V gene is TRBV7-2, the J gene TRBJ1-5, with D uncertain. This CDR3 comprises 15 residues. CDR1 is SGHTA, CDR2 FQGNSA, per germline. Trimming pared 2 bases from V and 2 bases from J, leaving 10 bases between. CDR3 DNA: TGTGCCAGCAGCTTATTTGAGGGTGGCAATCAGCCCCAGCATTTT. Its protein product is CASSLFEGGNQPQHF. The full variable domain, its missing parts supplied by reference TRBV7-2 and TRBJ1-5, is GAGVSQSPSNKVTEKGKDVELRCDPISGHTALYWYRQSLGQGLEFLIYFQGNSAPDKSGLPSDRFSAERTGGSVSTLTIQRTQQEDSAVYLCASSLFEGGNQPQHFGDGTRLSIL.

The chain uses TRBV29-1 and TRBJ1-1, with D possibly TRBD1 on 6 matching bases. Per germline, CDR1 SQVTM and CDR2 ANQGSEA. The CDR3 is 13 residues long. The V end lost 6 bases, the J end lost 4 bases, and 15 bases lay between the germline ends. CDR3 nucleotide sequence: TGCAGCGTCCTAGGACAGTCGAGCACTGAAGCTTTCTTT. Translation: CSVLGQSSTEAFF.

V gene TRBV7-2 combines with J gene TRBJ1-1, with TRBD1 matching 11 bases. This CDR3 has 16 amino acids. V shed 5 bases and J 4 bases; nucleotides not matched to a gene: 9. CDR1 and CDR2 from the germline V gene are SGHTA and FQGNSA. CDR3: CASSPITGTGGTEAFF. The CDR3 nucleotides are TGTGCCAGCAGCCCCATAACGGGGACAGGGGGCACTGAAGCTTTCTTT.

This chain links TRBV5-1 with TRBJ2-2; tentative D call: TRBD1 (6 bases). Germline values: CDR1 SGHRS, CDR2 YFSETQ. This CDR3 has 16 amino acids. V gave up 0 bases and J gave up 2 bases, with 11 bases separating them. The CDR3 loop is CASSLELGANTGELFF. The CDR3 DNA sequence: TGCGCCAGCAGCTTGGAGCTGGGGGCCAACACCGGGGAGCTGTTTTTT.

This chain joins TRBV29-1 and TRBJ2-3; perhaps TRBD2 as D (5 bases). CDR3 length: 9 residues. Trimming shortened V by 3 bases and J by 10 bases, and 5 bases separated the two germline ends. Germline values: CDR1 SQVTM, CDR2 ANQGSEA. CDR3 sequence (DNA): TGCAGCGTTGATAGCGCGCAGTATTTT. Amino acid sequence: CSVDSAQYF.

The genes are TRBV4-2 and TRBJ2-1, with 10 bases aligning to TRBD2. The ends lost 4 bases at V and 2 bases at J; junction bases unmatched: 5. Germline V gene data show CDR1 as LGHNA and CDR2 as YNFKEQ. This CDR3 contains 16 residues. The CDR3 spells CASSPGGLAAYNEQFF. CDR3 nucleotide sequence: TGTGCCAGCAGCCCGGGAGGACTAGCGGCCTACAATGAGCAGTTCTTC.

The CDR3 DNA follows: TGTGCCAGCAGCCCCCAGGGGAGCTATGGCTACACCTTC. It codes for CASSPQGSYGYTF. This sequence joins TRBV7-7 and TRBJ1-2; a weak D match, TRBD1 (6 bases). This CDR3 contains 13 residues. The V and J ends lost 5 bases and 4 bases respectively, with 11 bases between them. CDR1 is SSHAT and CDR2 is FNYEAQ in the germline V gene (reference sequence).

The chain links TRBV9 to TRBJ2-5; 7 bases line up with TRBD1. The ends lost 3 bases at V and 1 base at J; junction bases unmatched: 3. CDR1 and CDR2 (germline): SGDLS, YYNGEE. This CDR3 is 14 amino acids long. CDR3 protein: CASSASGGQETQYF. CDR3 in DNA: TGTGCCAGCAGCGCCTCAGGGGGCCAAGAGACCCAGTACTTC.

V and J are TRBV5-6 and TRBJ2-1; tentatively, D is TRBD2 (6 bases). The CDR3 has 14 residues. Trimming took 0 bases from V and 4 from J, leaving 8 bases between them. CDR1 is SGHDT and CDR2 is YYEEEE in the germline V gene. The CDR3 loop reads CASSLVAGYNEQFF. The CDR3 nucleotides are TGTGCCAGCAGCTTGGTGGCGGGGTACAATGAGCAGTTCTTC.

The chain combines TRBV19 with TRBJ2-7, with a tentative D call TRBD1 (5 bases). V lost 7 bases to trimming and J lost 3 bases, with 7 bases between them. CDR1 is LNHDA and CDR2 is SQIVND in the germline V gene (reference sequence). The CDR3 contains 11 residues. The CDR3, as DNA: TGTGCCAGTACCCAGGGCTACGAGCAGTACTTC. This encodes CASTQGYEQYF.

CDR3 nucleotide sequence: TGTGCCAGCAGCTCCCATGGGGGGACGGAAGAGACCCAGTACTTC. Translation: CASSSHGGTEETQYF. The chain uses TRBV9 and TRBJ2-5; perhaps TRBD2 as D (6 bases). The CDR3 covers 15 residues. The V gene's germline CDR1 is SGDLS and CDR2 YYNGEE. V was cut by 4 bases and J by 3 bases, with 16 bases left in between.

Concerning this clone itself: At one end, the junction sequence differs from germline, possibly due to a read error. V usage is TRBV20-1 and J usage is TRBJ1-2, with D unclear. The CDR3 loop spans 11 amino acids. Germline V lookup: CDR1 DFQATT, CDR2 SNEGSKA (reference sequence). The CDR3 loop reads CSAYTNYGYPF. For the CDR3, the DNA is TGCAGTGCCTACACTAACTATGGCTACCCCTTC.

The V call is TRBV9, the J call TRBJ1-6; D not resolved. This CDR3 contains 16 residues. Germline CDR1 reads SGDLS; CDR2 reads YYNGEE. V was cut by 0 bases and J by 0 bases, with 7 bases left in between. The DNA for the CDR3 is TGTGCCAGCAGCGTAGCGGGGAGCTCCTATAATTCACCCCTCCACTTT. Translation: CASSVAGSSYNSPLHF.

The chain is built from TRBV7-9 and TRBJ1-2, with D unclear. Trimming left V 2 bases short and J 4 bases short, with 11 bases between. The V gene's germline CDR1 is SEHNR and CDR2 FQNEAQ (reference sequence). This CDR3 has 14 residues. The CDR3 nucleotides are TGTGCCAGCAGCTTATTGAGAGCGTCCTATGGCTACACCTTC. It yields the protein CASSLLRASYGYTF.

This chain uses TRBV5-8 with TRBJ1-1; D gene ambiguous. This CDR3 spans 11 amino acids. The germline gives CDR1 SGHTS, CDR2 YDEGEE. The V end lost 1 base, the J end lost 11 bases, and 9 bases lay between the germline ends. CDR3 in amino acids: CASSLMWAAFF. CDR3 nucleotides: TGTGCCAGCAGCTTGATGTGGGCGGCTTTCTTT.

J is TRBJ1-4 and V is TRBV7-2; no reliable D call. V was cut by 5 bases and J by 10 bases, with 14 bases left in between. The length of the CDR3 is 13 residues. Germline lookup yields CDR1 SGHTA and CDR2 FQGNSA. The chain's CDR3 is CASSAYGGTKLFF. The CDR3 DNA reads TGTGCCAGCAGCGCCTACGGCGGCACAAAACTGTTTTTT.

The rearrangement joins TRBV11-2 to TRBJ2-7; D perhaps matches TRBD1 (5 bases). CDR3 length: 12 amino acids. The V and J ends lost 8 bases and 5 bases respectively, with 13 bases between them. Per the germline V gene, CDR1 is SGHAT and CDR2 is FQNNGV. CDR3 nucleotide sequence: TGTGCCAGCGGACGTCAGGGCAACGAGCAGTACTTC. This translates into CASGRQGNEQYF.

This clone was counted only a few times. J is TRBJ1-4 and V is TRBV4-2; 10 nucleotides agree with TRBD1. The CDR3 consists of 16 residues. Losses at the gene ends were 0 bases for V and 6 bases for J; bases not matched to a gene: 4. Germline lookup yields CDR1 LGHNA and CDR2 YNFKEQ. CDR3 loop: CASSQDPGTGDEKLFF. DNA of the CDR3: TGTGCCAGCAGCCAAGATCCCGGGACAGGGGATGAAAAACTGTTTTTT.

This clone was detected only once. The rearrangement links TRBV16 to TRBJ2-1; 9 nucleotides align to TRBD2. CDR3 length equals 13 residues. The ends lost 2 bases at V and 12 bases at J; junction bases unmatched: 5. Germline V CDR1 and CDR2: KGHSY, FQNENV. CDR3 amino acids: CASSQSSAGGQFF. In nucleotides, the CDR3 is TGTGCCAGCAGCCAAAGTTCAGCGGGGGGGCAGTTCTTC. Together with reference TRBV16 and TRBJ2-1, the CDR3 gives the full variable domain: GEEVAQTPKHLVRGEGQKAKLYCAPIKGHSYVFWYQQVLKNEFKFLISFQNENVFDETGMPKERFSAKCLPNSPCSLEIQATKLEDSAVYFCASSQSSAGGQFFGPGTRLTVL.

V gene TRBV7-9 combines with J gene TRBJ2-7, with TRBD2 matching over 10 bases. This CDR3 has 14 amino acids. The germline CDR1 and CDR2 sequences are SEHNR and FQNEAQ (reference sequence). The ends lost 5 bases at V and 6 bases at J; junction bases unmatched: 7. The CDR3: CASSLGLAFCEQYF. DNA of the CDR3: TGTGCCAGCAGCCTGGGACTAGCGTTTTGCGAGCAGTACTTC.

The V call is TRBV5-1, the J call TRBJ1-3, with 7 positions matching TRBD1. CDR1 and CDR2 from the germline V gene are SGHRS and YFSETQ. Trimming cost V 4 bases and J 4 bases; bases outside gene matches: 5. There are 14 residues in the CDR3. The CDR3 sequence is CASSAGQAGNTIYF. CDR3 DNA sequence: TGCGCCAGCAGCGCCGGACAGGCCGGAAACACCATATATTTT.

This chain joins TRBV27 and TRBJ1-5; 7 bases are shared with TRBD1. This CDR3 has 15 amino acids. V gave up 5 bases and J gave up 2 bases; unmatched junction bases: 6. Germline V gene lookup returns CDR1 MNHEY and CDR2 SMNVEV (reference sequence). DNA for the CDR3: TGTGCCAGCAGTACCGAGGGGGCTGGCAATCAGCCCCAGCATTTT. Protein: CASSTEGAGNQPQHF.

The chain recombines TRBV9 with TRBJ2-1; D is uncertain. Trimming took off 0 bases at V and 8 bases at J, with 9 bases between the two ends. Germline values: CDR1 SGDLS, CDR2 YYNGEE. There are 13 residues in the CDR3. The CDR3 sequence is CASSVERAHEQFF. The CDR3 DNA reads as TGTGCCAGCAGCGTAGAAAGAGCACATGAGCAGTTCTTC.

This chain uses TRBV4-2 with TRBJ2-5; maybe TRBD2 (5 bases). Looked up from germline, CDR1 is LGHNA and CDR2 is YNFKEQ. The germline V and J ends were trimmed by 0 bases and 5 bases, with 19 bases remaining between them. This CDR3 has 17 amino acids. The CDR3: CASSQELGPAGGETQYF. CDR3 nucleotides: TGTGCCAGCAGCCAAGAACTTGGTCCGGCGGGTGGGGAGACCCAGTACTTC.

The chain couples TRBV15 to TRBJ2-1, with a weak D call TRBD1 (6 bases). This CDR3 has 17 residues. Germline V gene data show CDR1 as LNHNV and CDR2 as YYDKDF (reference sequence). V lost 0 bases to trimming and J lost 2 bases, with 14 bases between them. The CDR3 sequence: CATSRDAPGHPYNEQFF. CDR3 bases: TGTGCCACCAGCAGAGATGCGCCGGGACACCCCTACAATGAGCAGTTCTTC.